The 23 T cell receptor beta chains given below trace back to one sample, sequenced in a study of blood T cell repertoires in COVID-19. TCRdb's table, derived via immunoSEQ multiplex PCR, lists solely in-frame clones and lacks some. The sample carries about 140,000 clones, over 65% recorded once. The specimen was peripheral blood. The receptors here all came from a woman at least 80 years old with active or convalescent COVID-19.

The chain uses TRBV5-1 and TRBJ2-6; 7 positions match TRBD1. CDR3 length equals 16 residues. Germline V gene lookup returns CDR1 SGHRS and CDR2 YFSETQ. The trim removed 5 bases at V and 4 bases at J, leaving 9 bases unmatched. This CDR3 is CASRKRQGSGANVLTF. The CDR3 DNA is TGCGCCAGCAGGAAAAGACAGGGATCAGGGGCCAACGTCCTGACTTTC.

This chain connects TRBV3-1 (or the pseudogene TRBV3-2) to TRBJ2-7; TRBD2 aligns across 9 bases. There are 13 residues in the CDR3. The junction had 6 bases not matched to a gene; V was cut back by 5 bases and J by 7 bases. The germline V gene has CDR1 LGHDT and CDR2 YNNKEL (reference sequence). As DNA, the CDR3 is TGTGCCAGCAGCGCCCCGGGACTAGCAGAGCAGTACTTC. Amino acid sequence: CASSAPGLAEQYF.

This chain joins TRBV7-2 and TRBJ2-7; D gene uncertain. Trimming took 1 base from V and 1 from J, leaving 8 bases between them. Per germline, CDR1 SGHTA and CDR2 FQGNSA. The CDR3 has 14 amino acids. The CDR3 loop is CASSLGASSYEQYF. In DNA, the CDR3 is TGTGCCAGCAGCTTAGGCGCGTCGTCCTACGAGCAGTACTTC.

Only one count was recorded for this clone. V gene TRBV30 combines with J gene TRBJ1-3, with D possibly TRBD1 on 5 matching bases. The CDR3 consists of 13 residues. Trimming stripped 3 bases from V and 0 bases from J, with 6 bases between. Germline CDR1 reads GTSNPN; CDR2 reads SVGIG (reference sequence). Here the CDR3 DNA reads TGTGCCTGGAGGCAGGGCTCTGGAAACACCATATATTTT. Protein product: CAWRQGSGNTIYF. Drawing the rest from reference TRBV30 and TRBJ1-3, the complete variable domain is SQTIHQWPATLVQPVGSPLSLECTVEGTSNPNLYWYRQAAGRGLQLLFYSVGIGQISSEVPQNLSASRPQDRQFILSSKKLLLSDSGFYLCAWRQGSGNTIYFGEGSWLTVV.

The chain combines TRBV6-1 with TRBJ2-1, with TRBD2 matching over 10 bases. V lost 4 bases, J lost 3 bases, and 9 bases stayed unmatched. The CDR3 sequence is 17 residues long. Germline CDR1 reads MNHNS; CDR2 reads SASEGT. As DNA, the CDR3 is TGTGCCAGCAGTGGGGGGACTAGCGTTATCCTCTACAATGAGCAGTTCTTC. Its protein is CASSGGTSVILYNEQFF.

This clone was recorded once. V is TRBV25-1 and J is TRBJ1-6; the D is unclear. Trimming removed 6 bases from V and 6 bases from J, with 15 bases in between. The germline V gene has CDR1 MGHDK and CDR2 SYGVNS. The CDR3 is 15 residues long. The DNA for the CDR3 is TGTGCCAGCAGGGCCCCATCCCATGCTAATTCACCCCTCCACTTT. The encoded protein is CASRAPSHANSPLHF.

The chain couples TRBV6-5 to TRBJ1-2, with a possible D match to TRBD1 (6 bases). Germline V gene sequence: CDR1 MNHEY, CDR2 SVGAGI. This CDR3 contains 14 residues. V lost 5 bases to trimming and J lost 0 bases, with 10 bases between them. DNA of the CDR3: TGTGCCAGCAGTACGGACAGCCCTAACTATGGCTACACCTTC. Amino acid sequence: CASSTDSPNYGYTF.

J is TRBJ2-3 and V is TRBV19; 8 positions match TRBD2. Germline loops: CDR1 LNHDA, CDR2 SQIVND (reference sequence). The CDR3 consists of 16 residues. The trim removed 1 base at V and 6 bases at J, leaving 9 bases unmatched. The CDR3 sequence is CASSIVGLAGGDTQYF. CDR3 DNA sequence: TGTGCCAGTAGTATAGTGGGTCTAGCGGGTGGGGATACGCAGTATTTT. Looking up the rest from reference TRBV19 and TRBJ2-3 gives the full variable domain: DGGITQSPKYLFRKEGQNVTLSCEQNLNHDAMYWYRQDPGQGLRLIYYSQIVNDFQKGDIAEGYSVSREKKESFPLTVTSAQKNPTAFYLCASSIVGLAGGDTQYFGPGTRLTVL.

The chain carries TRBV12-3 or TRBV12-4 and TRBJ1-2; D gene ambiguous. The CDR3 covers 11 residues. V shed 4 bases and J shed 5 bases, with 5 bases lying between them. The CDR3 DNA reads TGTGCCAGCAGTTCGAGGTATGGCTACACCTTC. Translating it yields CASSSRYGYTF.

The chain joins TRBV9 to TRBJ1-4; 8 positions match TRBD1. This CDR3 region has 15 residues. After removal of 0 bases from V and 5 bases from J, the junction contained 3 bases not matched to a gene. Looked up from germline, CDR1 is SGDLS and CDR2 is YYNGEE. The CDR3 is CASSVGGTGNEKLFF. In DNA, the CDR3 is TGTGCCAGCAGCGTAGGTGGGACAGGAAATGAAAAACTGTTTTTT.

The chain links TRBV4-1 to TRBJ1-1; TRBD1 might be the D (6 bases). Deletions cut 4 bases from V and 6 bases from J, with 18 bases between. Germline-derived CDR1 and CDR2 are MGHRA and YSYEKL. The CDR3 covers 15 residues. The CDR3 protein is CASSRVPGQVAEAFF. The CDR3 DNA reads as TGCGCCAGCAGCCGAGTCCCGGGACAAGTTGCTGAAGCTTTCTTT.

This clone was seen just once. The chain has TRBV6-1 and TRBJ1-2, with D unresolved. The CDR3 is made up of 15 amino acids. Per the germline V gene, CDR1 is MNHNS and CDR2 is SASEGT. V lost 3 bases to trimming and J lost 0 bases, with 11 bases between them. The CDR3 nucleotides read TGTGCCAGCAGTGACGTCGCGGCCGCTAACTATGGCTACACCTTC. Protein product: CASSDVAAANYGYTF.

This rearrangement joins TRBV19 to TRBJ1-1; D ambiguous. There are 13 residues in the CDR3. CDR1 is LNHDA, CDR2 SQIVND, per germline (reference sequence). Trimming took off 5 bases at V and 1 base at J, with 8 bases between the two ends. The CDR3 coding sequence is TGTGCCAGTAGTGCGAAGAAGAACACTGAAGCTTTCTTT. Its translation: CASSAKKNTEAFF.

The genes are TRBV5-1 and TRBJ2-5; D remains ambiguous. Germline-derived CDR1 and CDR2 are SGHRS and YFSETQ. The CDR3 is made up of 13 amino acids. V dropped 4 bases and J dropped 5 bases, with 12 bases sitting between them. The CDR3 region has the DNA TGCGCCAGCAGCACTGCGAGCCGGGAGACCCAGTACTTC. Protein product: CASSTASRETQYF.

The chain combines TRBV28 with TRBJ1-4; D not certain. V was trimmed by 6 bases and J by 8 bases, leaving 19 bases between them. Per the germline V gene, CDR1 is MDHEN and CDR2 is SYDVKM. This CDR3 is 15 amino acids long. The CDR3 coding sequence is TGTGCCAGCAGCTACCCTCTAGGTCTGGAGGAAAAACTGTTTTTT. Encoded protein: CASSYPLGLEEKLFF.

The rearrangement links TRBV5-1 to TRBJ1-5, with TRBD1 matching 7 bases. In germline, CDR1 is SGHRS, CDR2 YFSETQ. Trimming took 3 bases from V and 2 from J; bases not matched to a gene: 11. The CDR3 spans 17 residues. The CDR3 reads CASSSSPTGVGNQPQHF. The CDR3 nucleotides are TGCGCCAGCAGCTCCTCTCCTACAGGGGTCGGCAATCAGCCCCAGCATTTT.

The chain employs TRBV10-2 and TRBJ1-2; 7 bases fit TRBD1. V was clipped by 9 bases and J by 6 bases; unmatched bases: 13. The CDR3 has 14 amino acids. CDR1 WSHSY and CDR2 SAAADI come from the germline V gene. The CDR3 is CASGVRQGEDGYTF. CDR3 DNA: TGCGCCAGTGGAGTGCGTCAGGGGGAAGATGGCTACACCTTC.

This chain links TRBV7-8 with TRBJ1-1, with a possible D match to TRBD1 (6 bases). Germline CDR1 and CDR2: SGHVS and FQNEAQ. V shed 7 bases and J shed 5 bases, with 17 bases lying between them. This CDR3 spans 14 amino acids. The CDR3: CASIISGAGTEAFF. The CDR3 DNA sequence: TGTGCCAGCATCATATCAGGGGCCGGGACTGAAGCTTTCTTT.

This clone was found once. The CDR3 protein is CASSFQDRYNEQFF. The DNA for the CDR3 is TGTGCCAGCAGCTTCCAGGACAGGTACAATGAGCAGTTCTTC. This chain joins TRBV11-2 and TRBJ2-1; 7 positions match TRBD1. V gave up 3 bases and J gave up 4 bases; unmatched junction bases: 3. This CDR3 is 14 amino acids long. The germline gives CDR1 SGHAT, CDR2 FQNNGV. Full variable domain (missing parts from reference TRBV11-2 and TRBJ2-1): EAGVAQSPRYKIIEKRQSVAFWCNPISGHATLYWYQQILGQGPKLLIQFQNNGVVDDSQLPKDRFSAERLKGVDSTLKIQPAKLEDSAVYLCASSFQDRYNEQFFGPGTRLTVL.

The CDR3 DNA follows: TGTGCCAGCAGCTCCGGACAGGGTGTAGACAATGAGCAGTTCTTC. Amino acid sequence: CASSSGQGVDNEQFF. The chain employs TRBV5-5 and TRBJ2-1, with 8 bases identical to TRBD1. CDR1 and CDR2 (germline): SGHKS, YYEKEE (reference sequence). With 3 bases clipped from V and 5 bases from J, the junction kept 7 bases outside the gene matches. The CDR3 totals 15 residues.

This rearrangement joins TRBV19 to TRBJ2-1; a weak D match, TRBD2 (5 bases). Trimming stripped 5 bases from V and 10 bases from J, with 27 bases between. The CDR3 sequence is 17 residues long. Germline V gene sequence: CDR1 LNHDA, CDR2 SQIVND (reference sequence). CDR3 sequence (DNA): TGTGCCAGTAGTCCCCATAGGGATTTTTCGGGATCGCGCGAGCAGTTCTTC. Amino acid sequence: CASSPHRDFSGSREQFF. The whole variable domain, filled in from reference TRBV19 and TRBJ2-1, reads DGGITQSPKYLFRKEGQNVTLSCEQNLNHDAMYWYRQDPGQGLRLIYYSQIVNDFQKGDIAEGYSVSREKKESFPLTVTSAQKNPTAFYLCASSPHRDFSGSREQFFGPGTRLTVL.

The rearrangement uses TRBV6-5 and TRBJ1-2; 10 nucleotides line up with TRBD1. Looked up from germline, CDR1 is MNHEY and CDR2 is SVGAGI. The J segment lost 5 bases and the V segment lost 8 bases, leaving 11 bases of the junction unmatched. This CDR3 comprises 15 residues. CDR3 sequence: CASARGTGAMYGYTF. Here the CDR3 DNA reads TGTGCCAGCGCGCGGGGGACAGGGGCGATGTATGGCTACACCTTC.

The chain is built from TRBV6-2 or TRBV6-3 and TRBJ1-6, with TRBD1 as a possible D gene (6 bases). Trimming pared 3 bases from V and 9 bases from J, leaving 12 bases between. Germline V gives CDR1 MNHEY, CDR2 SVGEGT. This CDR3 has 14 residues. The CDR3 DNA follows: TGTGCCAGCAGTTATACAGGGATCAGTTCACCCCTCCACTTT. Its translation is CASSYTGISSPLHF.